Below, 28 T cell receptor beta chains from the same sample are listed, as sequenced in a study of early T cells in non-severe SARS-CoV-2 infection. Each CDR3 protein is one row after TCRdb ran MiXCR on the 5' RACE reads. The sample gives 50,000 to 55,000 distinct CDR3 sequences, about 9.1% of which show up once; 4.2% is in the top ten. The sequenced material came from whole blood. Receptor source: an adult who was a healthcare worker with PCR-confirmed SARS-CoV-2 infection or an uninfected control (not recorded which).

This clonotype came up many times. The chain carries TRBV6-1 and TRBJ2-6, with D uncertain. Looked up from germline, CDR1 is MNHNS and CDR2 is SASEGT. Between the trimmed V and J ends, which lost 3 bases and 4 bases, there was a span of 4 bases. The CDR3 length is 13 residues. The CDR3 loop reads CASSEAGANVLTF. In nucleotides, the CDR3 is TGTGCCAGCAGTGAGGCCGGGGCCAACGTCCTGACTTTC.

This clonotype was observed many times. CDR3 coding DNA: TGTGCCAGCTCATCTAGCGGGACCGACACCGGGGAGCTGTTTTTT. It encodes CASSSSGTDTGELFF. The chain has TRBV18 and TRBJ2-2; 9 nucleotides agree with TRBD2. The CDR3 loop spans 15 amino acids. Unmatched junction bases numbered 4, after V lost 5 bases and J lost 3 bases. The V gene's germline CDR1 is KGHSH and CDR2 LQKENI.

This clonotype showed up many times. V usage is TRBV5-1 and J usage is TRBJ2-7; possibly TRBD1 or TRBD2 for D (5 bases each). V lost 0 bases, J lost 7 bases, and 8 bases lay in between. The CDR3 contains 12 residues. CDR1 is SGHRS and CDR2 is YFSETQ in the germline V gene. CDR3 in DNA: TGCGCCAGCAGCTTGGGGGACGCGGAGCAGTACTTC. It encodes CASSLGDAEQYF.

CDR3 nucleotide sequence: TGCGCCAGCAGAAAGACAGGGTCCGGGGAGCTGTTTTTT. Encoded protein: CASRKTGSGELFF. The J gene is TRBJ2-2, the V gene TRBV10-2, with 7 positions matching TRBD1. J lost 6 bases, V lost 6 bases, and 4 bases had no gene match. The CDR3 covers 13 residues. Germline loops: CDR1 WSHSY, CDR2 SAAADI.

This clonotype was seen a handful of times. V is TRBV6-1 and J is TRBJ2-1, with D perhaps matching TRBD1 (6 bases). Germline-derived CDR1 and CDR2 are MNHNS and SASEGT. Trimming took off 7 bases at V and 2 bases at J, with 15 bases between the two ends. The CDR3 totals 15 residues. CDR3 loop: CASKSWGQTYNEQFF. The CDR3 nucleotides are TGTGCCAGCAAATCTTGGGGGCAGACCTACAATGAGCAGTTCTTC.

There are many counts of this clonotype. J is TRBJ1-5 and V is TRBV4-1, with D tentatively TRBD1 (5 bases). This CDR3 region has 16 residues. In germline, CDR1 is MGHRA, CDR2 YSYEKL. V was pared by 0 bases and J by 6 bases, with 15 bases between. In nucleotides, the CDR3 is TGCGCCAGCAGCCAAGAAGTTCGGGGAGGGGTTCAGCCCCAGCATTTT. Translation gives CASSQEVRGGVQPQHF.

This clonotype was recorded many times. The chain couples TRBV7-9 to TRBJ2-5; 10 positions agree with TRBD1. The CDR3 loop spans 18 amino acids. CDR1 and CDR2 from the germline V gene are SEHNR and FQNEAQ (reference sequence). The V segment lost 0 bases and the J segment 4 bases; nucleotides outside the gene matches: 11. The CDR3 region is CASSLAVGGQGDGETQYF. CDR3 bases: TGTGCCAGCAGCTTAGCTGTCGGAGGACAGGGGGATGGAGAGACCCAGTACTTC.

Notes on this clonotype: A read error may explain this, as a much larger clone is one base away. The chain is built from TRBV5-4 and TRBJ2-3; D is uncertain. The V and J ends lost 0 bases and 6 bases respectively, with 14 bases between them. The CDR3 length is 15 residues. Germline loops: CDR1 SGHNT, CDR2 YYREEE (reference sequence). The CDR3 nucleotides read TGTGCCAGCAGCTTGGGCGAGCAGGTCAGGGATACGCAGTATTTT. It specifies CASSLGEQVRDTQYF. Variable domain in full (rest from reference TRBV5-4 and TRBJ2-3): ETGVTQSPTHLIKTRGQQVTLRCSSQSGHNTVSWYQQALGQGPQFIFQYYREEENGRGNFPPRFSGLQFPNYSSELNVNALELDDSALYLCASSLGEQVRDTQYFGPGTRLTVL.

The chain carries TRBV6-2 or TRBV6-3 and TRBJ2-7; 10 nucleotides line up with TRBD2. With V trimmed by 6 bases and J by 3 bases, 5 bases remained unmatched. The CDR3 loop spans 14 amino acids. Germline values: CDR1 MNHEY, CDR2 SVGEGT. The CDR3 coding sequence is TGTGCCAGCAGCCGAGCGGGAGGGCACTACGAGCAGTACTTC. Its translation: CASSRAGGHYEQYF.

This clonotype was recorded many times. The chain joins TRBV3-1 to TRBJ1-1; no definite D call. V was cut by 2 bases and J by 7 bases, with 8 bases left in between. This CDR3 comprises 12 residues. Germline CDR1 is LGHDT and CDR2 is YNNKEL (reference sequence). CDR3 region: CASSQFDGEAFF. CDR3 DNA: TGTGCCAGCAGCCAATTCGACGGTGAAGCTTTCTTT.

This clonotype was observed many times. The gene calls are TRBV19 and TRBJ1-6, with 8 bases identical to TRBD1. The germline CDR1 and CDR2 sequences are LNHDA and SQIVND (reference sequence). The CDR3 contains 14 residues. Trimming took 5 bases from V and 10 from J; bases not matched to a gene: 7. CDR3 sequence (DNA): TGTGCCAGTAGTTTGGGACAGGAATACTCACCCCTCCACTTT. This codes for CASSLGQEYSPLHF.

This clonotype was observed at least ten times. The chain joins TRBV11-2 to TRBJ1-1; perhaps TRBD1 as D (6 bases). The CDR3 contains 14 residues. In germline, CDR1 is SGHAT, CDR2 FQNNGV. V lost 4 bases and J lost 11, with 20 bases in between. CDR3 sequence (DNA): TGTGCCAGCAGCTCGGACCGGGGACATTTCATCGCTTTCTTT. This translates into CASSSDRGHFIAFF.

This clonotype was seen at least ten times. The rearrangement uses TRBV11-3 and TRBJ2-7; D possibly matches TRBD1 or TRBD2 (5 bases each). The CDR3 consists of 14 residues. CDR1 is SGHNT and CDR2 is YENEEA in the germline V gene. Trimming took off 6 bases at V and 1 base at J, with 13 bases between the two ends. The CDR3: CASSSGTGSYEQYF. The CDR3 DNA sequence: TGTGCCAGCAGTTCCGGGACGGGGTCCTACGAGCAGTACTTC.

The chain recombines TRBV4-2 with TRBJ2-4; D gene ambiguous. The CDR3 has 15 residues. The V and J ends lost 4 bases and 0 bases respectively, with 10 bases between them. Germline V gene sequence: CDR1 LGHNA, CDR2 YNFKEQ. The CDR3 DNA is TGTGCCAGCAGCCTGACTGAACTAGCCAAAAACATTCAGTACTTC. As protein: CASSLTELAKNIQYF.

CDR3 nucleotide sequence: TGTGCCAGCAGCGTTAGAGCAACTAATGAAAAACTGTTTTTT. This encodes CASSVRATNEKLFF. The chain combines TRBV9 with TRBJ1-4, with no clear D. V lost 2 bases to trimming and J lost 0 bases, with 5 bases between them. Germline V lookup: CDR1 SGDLS, CDR2 YYNGEE. This CDR3 has 14 residues.

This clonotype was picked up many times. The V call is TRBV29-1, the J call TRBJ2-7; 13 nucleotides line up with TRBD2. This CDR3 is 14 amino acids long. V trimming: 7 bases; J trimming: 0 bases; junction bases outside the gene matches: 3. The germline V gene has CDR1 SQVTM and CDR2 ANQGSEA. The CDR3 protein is CSAGTSGNSYEQYF. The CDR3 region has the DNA TGCAGCGCCGGGACTAGCGGGAACTCCTACGAGCAGTACTTC.

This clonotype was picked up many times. The CDR3 is CASSSASERGEQYF. The CDR3 bases are TGTGCCAGCAGTTCAGCTAGCGAACGAGGCGAGCAGTACTTC. The V and J genes are TRBV6-5 and TRBJ2-7; tentatively, D is TRBD2 (6 bases). Germline V CDR1 and CDR2: MNHEY, SVGAGI. The length of the CDR3 is 14 residues. The ends were cut back, 4 bases at V and 6 bases at J, with 16 bases in the middle.

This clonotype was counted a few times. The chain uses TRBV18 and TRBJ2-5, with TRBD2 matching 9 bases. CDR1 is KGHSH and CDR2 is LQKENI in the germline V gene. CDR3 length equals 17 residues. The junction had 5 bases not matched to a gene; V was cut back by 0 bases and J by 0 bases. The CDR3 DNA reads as TGTGCCAGCTCACCACCCTCAGGACTAGCGAACCAAGAGACCCAGTACTTC. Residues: CASSPPSGLANQETQYF.

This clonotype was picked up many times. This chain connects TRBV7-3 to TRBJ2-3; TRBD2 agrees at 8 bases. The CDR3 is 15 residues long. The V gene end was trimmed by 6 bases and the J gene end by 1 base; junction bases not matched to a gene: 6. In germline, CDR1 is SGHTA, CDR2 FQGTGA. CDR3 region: CASSPGAGGTDTQYF. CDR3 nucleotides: TGTGCCAGCAGTCCGGGAGCGGGGGGCACAGATACGCAGTATTTT.

CDR3 DNA: TGCAGCGTTGAAGATCAGAGGGGAAGCACAGATACGCAGTATTTT. Amino acid sequence: CSVEDQRGSTDTQYF. The gene calls are TRBV29-1 and TRBJ2-3, with D possibly being TRBD1 or TRBD2 (5 bases each). This CDR3 comprises 15 residues. The V gene lost 0 bases and the J gene lost 0 bases, with 10 bases spanning the gap. Germline CDR1 SQVTM, CDR2 ANQGSEA.

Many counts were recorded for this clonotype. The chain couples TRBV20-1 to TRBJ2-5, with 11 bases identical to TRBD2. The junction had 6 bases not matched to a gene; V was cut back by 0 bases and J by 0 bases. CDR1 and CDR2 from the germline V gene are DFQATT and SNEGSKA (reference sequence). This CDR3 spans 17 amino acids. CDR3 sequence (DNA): TGCAGTGCTAGAGATCCGGGGACTAGCGGATACCAAGAGACCCAGTACTTC. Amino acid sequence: CSARDPGTSGYQETQYF.

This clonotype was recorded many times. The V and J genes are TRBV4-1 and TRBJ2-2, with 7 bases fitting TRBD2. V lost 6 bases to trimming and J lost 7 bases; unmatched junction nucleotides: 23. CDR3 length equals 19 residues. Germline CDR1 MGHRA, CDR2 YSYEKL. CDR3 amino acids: CASSPTLSRGSFKGGELFF. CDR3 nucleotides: TGCGCCAGCAGTCCCACCCTTTCGCGCGGGAGTTTTAAAGGCGGGGAGCTGTTTTTT.

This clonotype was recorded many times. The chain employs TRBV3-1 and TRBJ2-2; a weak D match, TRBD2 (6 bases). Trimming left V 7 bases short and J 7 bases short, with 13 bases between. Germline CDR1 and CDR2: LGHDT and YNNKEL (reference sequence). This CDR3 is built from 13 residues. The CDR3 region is CASTPGVRGELFF. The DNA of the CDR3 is TGTGCCAGCACCCCGGGGGTGCGCGGGGAGCTGTTTTTT.

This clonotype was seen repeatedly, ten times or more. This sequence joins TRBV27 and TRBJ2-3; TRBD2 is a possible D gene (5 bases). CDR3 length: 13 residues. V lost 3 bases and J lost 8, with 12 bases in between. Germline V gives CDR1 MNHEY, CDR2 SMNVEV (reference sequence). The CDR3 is CASSFGPRGTQYF. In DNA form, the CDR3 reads TGTGCCAGCAGTTTCGGACCCCGGGGTACGCAGTATTTT.

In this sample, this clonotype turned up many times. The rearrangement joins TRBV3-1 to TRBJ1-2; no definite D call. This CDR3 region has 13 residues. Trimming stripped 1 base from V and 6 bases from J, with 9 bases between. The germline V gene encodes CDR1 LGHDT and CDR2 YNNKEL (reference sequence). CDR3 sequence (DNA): TGTGCCAGCAGCCAAGTAGGGCACGATGGCTACACCTTC. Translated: CASSQVGHDGYTF.

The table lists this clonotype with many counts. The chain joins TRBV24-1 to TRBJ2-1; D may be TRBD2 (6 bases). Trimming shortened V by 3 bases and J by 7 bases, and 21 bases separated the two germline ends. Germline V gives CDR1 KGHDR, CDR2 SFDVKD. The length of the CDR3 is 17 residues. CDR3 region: CATSDNRLEPTYNEQFF. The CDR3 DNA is TGTGCCACCAGTGATAACCGACTAGAGCCCACTTATAATGAGCAGTTCTTC.

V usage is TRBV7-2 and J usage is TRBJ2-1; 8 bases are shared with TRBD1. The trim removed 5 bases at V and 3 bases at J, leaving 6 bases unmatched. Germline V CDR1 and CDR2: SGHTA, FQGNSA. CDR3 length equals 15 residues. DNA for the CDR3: TGTGCCAGCAGCGTGGACAGGGCGAACTACAATGAGCAGTTCTTC. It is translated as CASSVDRANYNEQFF.

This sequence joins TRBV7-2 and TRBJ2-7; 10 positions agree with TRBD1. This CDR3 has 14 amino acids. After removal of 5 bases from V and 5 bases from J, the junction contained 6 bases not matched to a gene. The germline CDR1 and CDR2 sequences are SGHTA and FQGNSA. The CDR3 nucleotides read TGTGCCAGCAGCCGACAGGGGACAGGGGACGAGCAGTACTTC. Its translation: CASSRQGTGDEQYF.